This TCR beta chain was sequenced in a study of blood T cells in healthy people across ages. CDR1 and CDR2 from the germline V gene are SGHNT and YYREEE (reference sequence). CDR3 length: 16 residues. Trimming took 5 bases from V and 5 from J; bases not matched to a gene: 7. There are a few counts of this clonotype. Its antigen is unidentified. Study-level points and caveats: Long-lived donors carried more naive CD4+ cells and greater diversity than aged donors. Possibly, changes in expanded clonotypes were confounded because donor CMV status was unknown. It was held that diversity estimates obtained from one million T cells represented underestimates.

A J-beta primer mix and a sample-barcoded 5' primer were used in a second PCR of about 7 to 11 cycles. CDR3-containing paired-end reads numbering at least 2.5 million came from each sample. TCRdb reprocessed the 5' RACE reads with MiXCR, giving one entry per CDR3 protein. The sample gives more than 500,000 distinct CDR3 sequences, 27% of which show up once; 18% is in the top ten. This rearrangement joins TRBV5-4 to TRBJ2-2; 12 nucleotides align to TRBD1. The sequence derives from a woman between 70 and 85 years old in good health. Sample: blood. CDR3 DNA sequence: TGTGCCAGCAGGCACCGGGACAGGGGGCCAACCGGGGAGCTGTTTTTT. This codes for CASRHRDRGPTGELFF.